Sequencing of this T cell receptor beta chain was carried out in a study of blood T cells in healthy people across ages. Background on the study: For every two T cells, template switching captured about one barcoded beta molecule. Whole-study findings and limits: One million T cells yielded diversity estimates that were considered underestimates.

About 10 milliliters was the volume of peripheral blood drawn from each donor. Researchers isolated at least 7 million PBMCs per sample. CDR3 length: 15 residues. Germline V CDR1 and CDR2: MNHNY, SVGAGI (reference sequence). Trimming pared 5 bases from V and 6 bases from J, leaving 19 bases between. This clonotype appeared a few times. Its antigen remains unknown. Then a second PCR, running roughly 7 to 12 cycles, was carried out with a sample-barcoded 5' primer and a J-beta primer mix. From the 5' RACE reads, TCRdb called clonotypes with MiXCR, one entry per CDR3 protein. This table holds 1.5 million or so distinct CDR3 sequences, 42% found once.

The sequence derives from a woman aged 18 to 35 in good health. V usage is TRBV6-6 and J usage is TRBJ1-2, with D perhaps TRBD1 (6 bases). The material sequenced was blood. The CDR3, as DNA: TGTGCCAGCAGTGGGCCAAAGGGGGGCGCAGATGGCTACACCTTC. Its translation: CASSGPKGGADGYTF.